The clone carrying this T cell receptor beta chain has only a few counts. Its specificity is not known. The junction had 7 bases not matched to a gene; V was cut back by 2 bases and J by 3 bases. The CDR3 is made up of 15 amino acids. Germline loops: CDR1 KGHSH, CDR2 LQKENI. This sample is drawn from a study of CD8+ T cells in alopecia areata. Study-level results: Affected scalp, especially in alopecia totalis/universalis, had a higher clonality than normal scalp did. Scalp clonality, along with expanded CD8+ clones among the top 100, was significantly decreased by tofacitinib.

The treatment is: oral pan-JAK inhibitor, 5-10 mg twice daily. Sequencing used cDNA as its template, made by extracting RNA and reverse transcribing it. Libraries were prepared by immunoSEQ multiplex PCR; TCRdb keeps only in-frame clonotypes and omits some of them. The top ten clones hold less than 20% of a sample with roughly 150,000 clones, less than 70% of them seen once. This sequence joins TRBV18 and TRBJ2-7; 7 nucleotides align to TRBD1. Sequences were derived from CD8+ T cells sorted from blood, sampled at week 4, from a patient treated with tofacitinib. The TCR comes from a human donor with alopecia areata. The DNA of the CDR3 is TGTGCCAGCTCACCAGGAGGCAGGGGGAACTACGAGCAGTACTTC. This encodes CASSPGGRGNYEQYF.